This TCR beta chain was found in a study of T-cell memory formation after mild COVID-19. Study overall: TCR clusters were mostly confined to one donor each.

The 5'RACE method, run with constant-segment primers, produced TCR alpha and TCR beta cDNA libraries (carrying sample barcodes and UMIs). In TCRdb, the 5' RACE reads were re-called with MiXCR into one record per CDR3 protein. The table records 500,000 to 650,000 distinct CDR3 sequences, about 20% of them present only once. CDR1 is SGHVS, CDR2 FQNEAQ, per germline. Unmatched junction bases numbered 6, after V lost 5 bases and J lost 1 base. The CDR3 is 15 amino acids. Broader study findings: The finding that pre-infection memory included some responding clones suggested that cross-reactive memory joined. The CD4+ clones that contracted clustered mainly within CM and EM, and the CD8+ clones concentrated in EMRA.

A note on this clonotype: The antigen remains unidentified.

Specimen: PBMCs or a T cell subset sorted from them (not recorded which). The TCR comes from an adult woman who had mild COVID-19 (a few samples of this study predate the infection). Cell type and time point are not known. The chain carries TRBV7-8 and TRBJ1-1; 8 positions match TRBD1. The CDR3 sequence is CASSHRGTGNTEAFF. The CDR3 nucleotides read TGTGCCAGCAGCCACAGAGGGACAGGGAACACTGAAGCTTTCTTT.